The T cell receptor (beta chain) described here comes from a study of control samples from healthy donors and cancer patients (TCRdb year 2020). Reading the germline V gene gives CDR1 MNHGY and CDR2 SAAAGT. The CDR3 has 15 amino acids, counting the end cysteine and phenylalanine. Of all the DNA, just the CDR3 is kept, 45 bases in frame from base 1. The junction shows trimming of 5 bases on V and 4 bases on J, plus 14 bases between the germline ends. Details on this clone: The antigen this receptor binds is unknown. Base qualities are not recorded, but no much larger clone differs from it by a single base.

Library preparation employed the immunoSEQ multiplex PCR assay. The clones in this table, taken by TCRdb from immuneACCESS, are in-frame only. Not every clone is retained; where verified, under half of the shortfall comes from an unresolved V gene, and the cause of the rest is unknown. In this sample the table shows about 85,000 clones, roughly 91% of which occur a single time. The ten biggest clones cover less than 7% of the sample. The sample comprised blood. The chain is assembled from TRBV6-8 and TRBJ1-4, and the D gene may be TRBD1, 5 bases matching. The clonotype originates from a man aged 50 to 59 in good health. The CDR3 in this case is CASSRRVGHNEKLFF. At the DNA level, the sequence is TGTGCCAGCAGTCGCAGGGTGGGCCATAATGAAAAACTGTTTTTT.